The TCR beta chain described here comes from a study of T cells in Graves' hyperthyroidism and ophthalmopathy (dated by TCRdb to between 2018 and 2021). In the study overall: TCR V-J signatures able to tell the groups apart were searched for in a discovery cohort of 90 to 100 patients, of whom 43 had Graves' ophthalmopathy and around 57 had stable Graves' hyperthyroidism. For training and testing, the approximately 92 patients in the discovery cohort were randomly divided in a 7:3 ratio. The paper reports TCR Vbeta CDR3 sequencing of roughly 140 peripheral blood samples: 43 ophthalmopathy, fewer than 80 hyperthyroidism and around 17 progressor patients. An independent validation cohort of around 19 hyperthyroidism patients and approximately 16 patients who later progressed to ophthalmopathy tested prospective prediction of ophthalmopathy. Thyroid tissue and blood T-cell repertoires from about six Graves' hyperthyroidism patients were also compared in the study. Following sampling, methimazole starting at 30 mg daily was given to hyperthyroidism patients, and high-dose intravenous methylprednisolone was given to ophthalmopathy patients.

Stable Graves' hyperthyroidism was defined as the absence of progression to ophthalmopathy over 18 months of follow-up. The hyperthyroidism patients were between 18 and 65 years old and newly diagnosed, with a disease duration of less than 2 months. Patients with uncontrolled infections, other autoimmune diseases, pregnancy or lactation were excluded. Diagnoses relied on clinical symptoms, serum thyroxine and TRAb, thyroid ultrasound and orbital computed tomography. Total RNA was extracted with Trizol reagent, and quality was checked on an Agilent 2100 Bioanalyzer. This clonotype was found many times. Its antigen is currently not known. Base qualities are not at hand, and no much larger clone is one base apart. What the research found in general, with its limitations: Ophthalmopathy was separated from stable hyperthyroidism by a 13 V-J signature model, with about 86% sensitivity and around 81% specificity obtained in cross-validation and 80%/75% obtained in testing. Sample size was not statistically predetermined, and investigators were not blinded to group allocation. Most expanded thyroid clonotypes (frequency above 0.001) were also detected in blood, a finding suggesting that blood repertoires may reflect thyroid immune responses. In validation, progression to ophthalmopathy was predicted by the model with 70.59% sensitivity and around 75% specificity, a median of roughly 6 months before onset.

TCR beta CDR3 regions were amplified from RNA transcripts. The TCR CDR3 was subjected to a first round of RT-PCR using the HTBI primer set and the Qiagen OneStep RT-PCR kit. The libraries were constructed in a second round of multiplex PCR and then size-selected and purified. Sequencing of the libraries was done on an Illumina HiSeq2000 using paired-end 100 bp reads. As for the authors' bioinformatics: SOAPnuke was used to process the raw data, removing reads that contained adapters or uncalled bases, had a mean Phred below 15, or lacked an exact match to the constant primer or identifier. COPE v1.2.5 was used to merge the high-quality paired reads, and each unique nucleotide sequence was defined as a clonotype. Clonotypes were aligned to IMGT TRBV, TRBD and TRBJ reference segments using MiTCR v1.1. The analysis included only V-J combinations with a frequency above 0.0001, which together covered about 99% of the repertoires. A TCS score was defined as the ratio of F50 (clonal expansion) to E x V (chaos), with BLOSUM62-based TCRdist applied between CDR3 peptides within each V-J. Welch's t-statistics and random forest reduced around 510 V-J features to roughly 13, which were used in a naive Bayes classifier (R e1071). The similarity between thyroid and blood repertoires was quantified using the Morisita-Horn index. Through fastp at Q25 and MiXCR, TCRdb rebuilt clones from the public reads, retaining in-frame beta chains. A single entry per CDR3 protein holds the most common genes and DNA from its merged rows. Here the V and J calls rest on TCRdb's processing, not on the authors' analysis. The sample contains around 580,000 distinct CDR3 sequences, around 46% of them found a single time. Jointly, the top ten make up around 8% of the sample.

From cysteine to phenylalanine, the CDR3 is 13 amino acids long. Only the CDR3 DNA stays, 39 bases, in frame from base 1. For this chain, trimming is 5 bases at the V end and 0 bases at the J end, and the number of junction bases without a gene match is 0. CDR1 and CDR2 were assigned from the germline V gene as MGHRA and YSYEKL. The sequence derives from a woman younger than 35 with Graves' hyperthyroidism. The chain couples TRBV4-1 to TRBJ1-2; 7 bases in the middle match TRBD1. Sequenced material: peripheral blood or thyroid tissue (not recorded which). The CDR3 in this case is CASSDRANYGYTF. The DNA is as follows: TGCGCCAGCAGCGACAGGGCTAACTATGGCTACACCTTC.